This T cell receptor beta chain was obtained from a study of cytomegalovirus exposure and HLA in healthy donors (TCRdb year 2017). In the study overall: According to an earlier analysis of a few hundred of the donors, some 180 million T cells yielded 90 million to 140 million unique TCR beta sequences and 276 Gb of sequence data. HLA typing included class I and class II loci at four-digit resolution. To predict cytomegalovirus infection status, the study brought together high-throughput TCR immunosequencing, statistical association of individual TCRs with disease status, and machine learning. Every repertoire in the discovery cohort had been generated on one and the same sequencing platform. Typing coverage differed by locus: A, B, C, DRB1 and DQB1 were typed in about 620-630 donors, DQA1 in roughly 500, DPA1 in 600 to 610, and DPB1 in roughly 450. An earlier analysis of some 500 of the donors applied high-throughput TCR beta sequencing to assess whether each TCR beta V gene segment acted as functional or pseudogenic. In a later genetic analysis, genome-wide SNP genotypes for about 65% of the 666 donors were used, and that subset was treated as a discovery cohort. An early release that covered roughly 600 HLA-typed donors contained approximately 300 gigabases of sequencing data and tens of millions of unique TCR sequences. A later analysis re-analyzed previously published TCR beta repertoires from about 600 donors and added high-resolution HLA genotyping to study TCR occurrence patterns. The aim of the study was to test whether cataloging public T cell receptors could identify signatures of past pathogen exposure. Among the roughly 400 genotyped donors, roughly 80% belonged to the genetic ancestry cluster associated with self-reported Caucasian donors. Along with the roughly 670-subject first cohort, a separate validation cohort of over a hundred different subjects was used. Donor age, sex, ethnicity and CMV serostatus were collected together with the repertoire data. The study profiled the T cell repertoires of about 720 subjects by immunosequencing and related them to cytomegalovirus serostatus. Four to six DR-DQ haplotypes were handled as single units for association and clustering, since linkage in the cohort was strong. Among 398 genotyped donors of the cohort, an average of about 240,000 unique TCR beta nucleotide sequences were sequenced per donor, around 20% of them non-productive. The later analysis used no new phenotypic data to find candidate immune exposures, relying instead on TCR beta sequences and their occurrence across donors. Beyond this particular receptor, the publication reports: V-gene and J-gene trimming of TCR beta chains was associated with a missense DCLRE1C variant in a later genetic analysis, and the association was replicated in an independent cohort. When HLA alleles, especially DR and DQ, strongly co-occurred, attributing TCR associations to individual alleles was difficult. The classifier was reported to diagnose cytomegalovirus status with high specificity and sensitivity in both the original cohort and the validation cohort. Three of the identified cytomegalovirus-associated TCR beta chains were confirmed in vitro to be specific for cytomegalovirus antigens. In a later analysis, HLA-associated TCR beta chains showed more clonal expansion and lower generation probabilities than non-associated chains that were equally common. A further reported finding was that TCR beta sequences accurately predicted the HLA-A and HLA-B alleles for most subjects in the first cohort. Because HLA typing was unavailable for some donors at each locus, only the typed subset was used in association tests. The authors suggested that the approach could potentially be generalized to other disease states and immunological phenotypes. While some public TCRs were present in many individuals, most TCR sequences turned up only very rarely across donors. In a later analysis, the rate of TCR association differed among HLA loci, with DRB1 alleles having the most associated TCRs and HLA-C alleles having the fewest. Correlated functional status among segregating V segments might be attributable to linkage disequilibrium, but an unknown experimental factor could not be ruled out. Roughly uniform sequencing depth across donors was assumed in presence/absence analyses, although this assumption may not hold. At a false discovery rate of 0.05, a later analysis linked 15,000 to 20,000 TCR beta sequences to specific HLA alleles. The earlier analysis of approximately 590 of the donors excluded approximately 17 rarely observed V segments, including chromosome 9 orphons, because counts were too low. The study listed approximately 160 TCR beta chains as associated with cytomegalovirus. According to a later analysis, parvovirus B19, influenza, CMV and Epstein-Barr virus appeared linked to several top co-occurrence clusters. The sequencing pipeline was judged likely to have produced a cluster of highly shared sequence variants as a technical artifact. Broadly in line with IMGT annotations, most TCR beta V segments showed up in productive rearrangements about 87% or about 30% of the time in an earlier analysis of under 700 of the donors. Immune exposure information for the cohort was limited to CMV serostatus. Most CMV-associated TCR beta chains appeared to be HLA-restricted in a later analysis, and the HLA associations seemed to be driven largely by CMV exposure. The cohort was sequenced for TCR beta chains only, and without alpha or paired-chain data the features that could be detected were limited. According to a later genetic analysis, donors in an Asian-associated ancestry cluster had fewer N-insertions in productive TCRs than the approximately 710-donor mean. Because the 87-base-pair reads could not distinguish some IMGT-functional V segments, including TRBV6-2 and TRBV6-3, those segments were excluded.

The cohort was made up of 666 healthy bone marrow donors. At the time of sampling, every cohort member was nominally healthy, though immune exposures that went unrecorded were likely present. The donor tested CMV seronegative and was one of the 352 seronegative cohort members. Every donor gave a peripheral blood sample, and the peripheral blood mononuclear cells from that sample were used for TCR beta sequencing. Genomic DNA extraction from the blood cell samples was performed with the Qiagen DNeasy Blood Extraction Kit. Trimming removed 1 base from V and 16 bases from J; the gene matches leave 6 bases unexplained. Measured from the cysteine to the phenylalanine, the CDR3 is 11 residues long. Only the CDR3 DNA stays, 33 bases, in frame from base 1. In the germline V gene (reference sequence), CDR1 corresponds to DFQATT and CDR2 to SNEGSKA. A remark on this clone: What this receptor recognizes is not known. No base qualities exist here, and no much larger clone lies one base off it.

Libraries were made using the immunoSEQ multiplex PCR assay. For the multiplex PCR, a mixture combining 60 forward primers for TCR Vbeta segments and 13 reverse primers for TCR Jbeta segments was used. A multiplex PCR assay on genomic DNA amplified the CDR3 region of rearranged TCR beta genes. The amplified TCR beta libraries were sequenced on the Illumina HiSeq System as 87-base-pair reads. Per the original workflow: A later analysis tallied 75 million to 95 million unique TCR beta chains across the approximately 670 repertoires, and roughly 11 million of those chains were shared by two or more donors. Raw reads were error-corrected and collapsed into unique sequences with a nearest-neighbor algorithm that merged closely related sequences to remove PCR and sequencing errors. V, D and J gene segments were assigned by aligning CDR3 sequences to IMGT reference sequences. For a sequence to be retained, a match of at least six nucleotides to both a V gene segment and a J gene segment was required. A rearrangement counted as productive if the CDR3 had no stop codons and remained in frame with V and J, and every other rearrangement counted as non-productive. Following IMGT convention, CDR3 was defined as the stretch from the second conserved V-encoded cysteine up to the conserved J-encoded phenylalanine. The earlier analysis of roughly 590 of the donors excluded sequences that lacked an unambiguous match to a single V gene segment. An earlier analysis of a few hundred of the donors called V segments functional above 56.7% productive rearrangements and segregating when the between-donor standard deviation exceeded 5%. To diagnose cytomegalovirus status from the catalog of TCR beta chain sequences, a statistical classification framework was built. In a later analysis, V and J genes were assigned by comparing TCR nucleotide sequences against IMGT/GENE-DB human TR gene sequences. The TCRdist pipeline was used in a later analysis to assign CDR3 sequences and most-parsimonious VDJ recombination scenarios. A later analysis defined each TCR beta chain by its CDR3 amino acid sequence plus V-gene family, and excluded reads lacking a unique V-gene family. As a way to deal with suspected cross-contamination and a sequencing artifact, a later analysis dropped nearly 600 nucleotide sequences that were highly shared and had low generation probability. In a later analysis, a clonal expansion index for each public chain was calculated from normalized within-repertoire ranks of inferred template counts. In a later analysis, generation probabilities were computed with a VDJ recombination model fitted to out-of-frame rearrangements, and the resulting probabilities were checked against IGoR. A later analysis scored TCR-TCR, TCR-HLA and TCR-CMV co-occurrence with hypergeometric tests, applying a repertoire-size bias correction to TCR pairs. In a later analysis, false discovery rates were estimated by permuting HLA or CMV assignments 20 times. In a later analysis, co-occurring TCRs were grouped using DBSCAN, with TCRdist sequence similarity added in when clustering inside HLA-allele-positive subsets. Repertoires with fewer than 30,000 or more than 120,000 public chains were left out of co-occurrence clustering, as were four to six repertoires with anomalous nucleotide sharing. TCRdb mirrors the immuneACCESS table, restricted to in-frame sequences. Some clones are absent from its copies; in checked studies, under half trace to an unresolved V gene, and the reason for the others is unknown. The V and J calls and clone size were taken over from that table, and D and trimming were inferred from the DNA. A total of about 120,000 clones appear in this sample, approximately 79% of them only once. Around 4% of the sample is in the top ten clones.

The receptor was isolated from a man aged 30-40 years in good health and CMV-seronegative. The receptor chain draws on TRBV20-1 and TRBJ2-1, and 8 bases in between align with TRBD2. The sample consisted of PBMCs. DNA sequence: TGCAGTGCTAGAGGCCGCGGGGGGCTCTTCTTC. This is translated as CSARGRGGLFF.